Shown below are 9 T cell receptor beta chains from a single sample sequenced in a study of shared clonotypes between healthy human individuals. Profiling relied on immunoSEQ multiplex PCR, and the TCRdb table lists in-frame clones only, not all of them. This table has some 1.5 million clones, nearly 99% appearing once. Sequencing used naive CD4+ T cells sorted from blood. Subset noted: CD45RA+ positively selected. Receptor source: a man between 25 and 39 years old in good health.

This clone was observed once. This chain uses TRBV5-1 with TRBJ2-7; 10 nucleotides align to TRBD1. This CDR3 has 16 amino acids. Germline V gene sequence: CDR1 SGHRS, CDR2 YFSETQ. Losses at the gene ends were 6 bases for V and 4 bases for J; bases not matched to a gene: 13. DNA of the CDR3: TGCGCCAGCACCACTTCTCCCGGGACAGGGGTGTACGAGCAGTACTTC. Its translation is CASTTSPGTGVYEQYF.

The chain couples TRBV7-8 to TRBJ1-1; 8 bases map to TRBD1. The V segment lost 10 bases and the J segment 2 bases; nucleotides outside the gene matches: 12. The length of the CDR3 is 15 residues. Germline V gene lookup returns CDR1 SGHVS and CDR2 FQNEAQ. CDR3: CATTAMGQANTEAFF. CDR3 in DNA: TGTGCCACCACTGCCATGGGACAGGCTAACACTGAAGCTTTCTTT.

The chain recombines TRBV6-5 with TRBJ1-2; D unresolved. The germline gives CDR1 MNHEY, CDR2 SVGAGI. The CDR3 length is 13 residues. V was clipped by 5 bases and J by 4 bases, with 11 bases between them. CDR3 DNA: TGTGCCAGCAGTCAGCCCGGACTCTATGGCTACACCTTC. Translated: CASSQPGLYGYTF.

The chain couples TRBV6-1 to TRBJ1-1; D gene unclear. Germline values: CDR1 MNHNS, CDR2 SASEGT. Trimming stripped 7 bases from V and 6 bases from J, with 15 bases between. The CDR3 length is 13 residues. The CDR3 bases are TGTGCCAGCACTGAGAACTGGGGAGCTGAAGCTTTCTTT. This codes for CASTENWGAEAFF.

The genes are TRBV7-2 and TRBJ2-5; D uncertain. V gave up 1 base and J gave up 7 bases, with 4 bases separating them. Germline V CDR1 and CDR2: SGHTA, FQGNSA. The CDR3 runs to 11 residues. This CDR3 reads CASSLGATQYF. CDR3 nucleotide sequence: TGTGCCAGCAGCTTAGGGGCGACCCAGTACTTC.

The CDR3 DNA reads as TGCGCCAGCAGCTTGGTAGTCAAATGGGGACTAGCGGGAGGGCGTCGTGATGAGCAGTTCTTC. Protein product: CASSLVVKWGLAGGRRDEQFF. The V call is TRBV5-1, the J call TRBJ2-1, with TRBD2 matching 16 bases. CDR1 is SGHRS, CDR2 YFSETQ, per germline. The CDR3 sequence is 21 residues long. Trimming removed 0 bases from V and 8 bases from J; junction bases left unmatched: 17.

This clone has a single count. The same CDR3 arises from other DNA sequences in this sample as well. V gene TRBV6-1 combines with J gene TRBJ1-5, with D hard to call. Trimming took off 1 base at V and 7 bases at J, with 2 bases between the two ends. The CDR3 runs to 11 residues. Per the germline V gene, CDR1 is MNHNS and CDR2 is SASEGT. The CDR3 coding sequence is TGTGCCAGCAGTGAAGGCCAGCCCCAGCATTTT. Its translation is CASSEGQPQHF.

V gene TRBV6-5 combines with J gene TRBJ2-4; perhaps TRBD1 as D (6 bases). This CDR3 has 12 amino acids. Germline V CDR1 and CDR2: MNHEY, SVGAGI. Between the trimmed V and J ends, which lost 4 bases and 7 bases, there was a span of 8 bases. CDR3 residues: CASSFDRNIQYF. In DNA form, the CDR3 reads TGTGCCAGCAGTTTCGACAGGAACATTCAGTACTTC.

A remark on this clone: Mismatch with germline at one junction end may stem from a read error. The chain joins TRBV7-7 to TRBJ2-5; no firm D call. CDR1 is SSHAT, CDR2 FNYEAQ, per germline (reference sequence). The CDR3 runs 14 residues. As DNA, the CDR3 is TGTGCTAGCAGCCCGGCGCCTGTCCAAGAGACCCAGTACTTC. It encodes CASSPAPVQETQYF.